These 11 T cell receptor beta chains were sequenced from one sample in a study of blood T cell repertoires in COVID-19. This table comes from immunoSEQ multiplex PCR, and its TCRdb copy is limited to in-frame clones, with some not included. The sample records around 200,000 clones, around 84% being singletons. Material: peripheral blood. These receptor sequences come from a middle-aged man with active or convalescent COVID-19.

The gene calls are TRBV5-1 and TRBJ1-1; D unresolved. The CDR3 totals 13 residues. Germline values: CDR1 SGHRS, CDR2 YFSETQ. Trimming shortened V by 4 bases and J by 5 bases, and 12 bases separated the two germline ends. The CDR3 reads CASSPWRVTEAFF. Here the CDR3 DNA reads TGCGCCAGCAGCCCTTGGAGGGTGACTGAAGCTTTCTTT.

This chain joins TRBV19 and TRBJ1-2; a possible D gene is TRBD1 (6 bases). The V gene lost 6 bases and the J gene lost 4 bases, with 15 bases spanning the gap. The germline V gene encodes CDR1 LNHDA and CDR2 SQIVND (reference sequence). There are 14 residues in the CDR3. The CDR3 region is CASSGVDRFYGYTF. The CDR3 region has the DNA TGTGCCAGTAGCGGGGTGGACAGATTCTATGGCTACACCTTC.

The V and J genes are TRBV29-1 and TRBJ2-3; no firm D call. The V end lost 6 bases, the J end lost 3 bases, and 10 bases lay between the germline ends. CDR3 length: 12 amino acids. From germline, CDR1 is SQVTM and CDR2 ANQGSEA. The CDR3 is CSVVPVTDTQYF. In DNA form, the CDR3 reads TGCAGCGTGGTACCAGTAACAGATACGCAGTATTTT.

This chain uses TRBV20-1 with TRBJ1-3; TRBD1 aligns across 8 bases. The CDR3 runs 14 residues. After removal of 3 bases from V and 0 bases from J, the junction contained 1 base not matched to a gene. The germline gives CDR1 DFQATT, CDR2 SNEGSKA (reference sequence). CDR3 bases: TGCAGTGCTAGTGACAGGGGCTCTGGAAACACCATATATTTT. Translation gives CSASDRGSGNTIYF.

V gene TRBV5-1 combines with J gene TRBJ2-1; TRBD1 might be the D (6 bases). Trimming removed 3 bases at V and 0 bases at J, with 13 bases between. The V gene's germline CDR1 is SGHRS and CDR2 YFSETQ. This CDR3 has 16 amino acids. CDR3 in DNA: TGCGCCAGCAGCTCCCAGGGGTCTAACTCCTACAATGAGCAGTTCTTC. It encodes CASSSQGSNSYNEQFF.

The chain joins TRBV4-3 to TRBJ1-6; 11 nucleotides align to TRBD1. The CDR3 sequence is 14 residues long. Germline V gene lookup returns CDR1 LGHNA and CDR2 YSLEER. V lost 3 bases to trimming and J lost 9 bases; unmatched junction nucleotides: 1. Here the CDR3 DNA reads TGCGCCAGCAGCCAGGGGACAGGGGGTTCACCCCTCCACTTT. It specifies CASSQGTGGSPLHF.

The chain recombines TRBV2 with TRBJ2-7, with 8 bases matching TRBD2. The CDR3 consists of 15 residues. V lost 7 bases and J lost 1; bases outside the gene matches: 9. From germline, CDR1 is SNHLY and CDR2 FYNNEI. CDR3 sequence: CASTLSGGSSYEQYF. DNA for the CDR3: TGTGCCAGCACCCTCAGCGGGGGAAGTTCCTACGAGCAGTACTTC.

This clone was seen only once. This chain's CDR3 is CASSRGTGEAAKNIQYF. In DNA, the CDR3 is TGCGCCAGCAGCAGAGGGACAGGGGAGGCGGCCAAAAACATTCAGTACTTC. The rearrangement joins TRBV5-1 to TRBJ2-4; 10 nucleotides line up with TRBD1. V gave up 4 bases and J gave up 1 base; unmatched junction bases: 8. The CDR3 runs to 17 residues. Germline V gene data show CDR1 as SGHRS and CDR2 as YFSETQ.

This clone has more than one count but fewer than ten. V usage is TRBV7-2 and J usage is TRBJ1-2; weak D call: TRBD1 (5 bases). The CDR3 totals 15 residues. V lost 7 bases to trimming and J lost 5 bases, with 20 bases between them. Germline CDR1 and CDR2: SGHTA and FQGNSA. The CDR3 region is CASTPDSGSSYGYTF. DNA of the CDR3: TGTGCCAGCACCCCCGACAGCGGGTCCTCATATGGCTACACCTTC. The full variable domain, completed using reference TRBV7-2 and TRBJ1-2, is GAGVSQSPSNKVTEKGKDVELRCDPISGHTALYWYRQSLGQGLEFLIYFQGNSAPDKSGLPSDRFSAERTGGSVSTLTIQRTQQEDSAVYLCASTPDSGSSYGYTFGSGTRLTVV.

This chain uses TRBV5-1 with TRBJ2-7; 8 nucleotides match TRBD1. V was clipped by 3 bases and J by 4 bases; unmatched bases: 3. The CDR3 has 13 residues. Germline V gene sequence: CDR1 SGHRS, CDR2 YFSETQ. CDR3 in DNA: TGCGCCAGCAGCTCGACAGGGGAATACGAGCAGTACTTC. Translated, it gives CASSSTGEYEQYF.

The chain links TRBV4-2 to TRBJ1-6; D may be TRBD1 (6 bases). The V end lost 4 bases, the J end lost 9 bases, and 13 bases lay between the germline ends. CDR3 length equals 14 residues. Germline values: CDR1 LGHNA, CDR2 YNFKEQ. CDR3: CASSPLQGTSPLHF. Here the CDR3 DNA reads TGTGCCAGCAGCCCACTCCAGGGGACTTCACCCCTCCACTTT.